This T cell receptor beta chain was retrieved from a study of blood T cell repertoires in COVID-19. Looking at the study overall: Nucleic acid was either cDNA or gDNA, and it came from T cells, B-cell-depleted T cells, or PBMCs.

The length of the CDR3 is 18 residues. J was trimmed by 1 base and V by 7 bases; bases with no gene match: 7. Looked up from germline, CDR1 is LNHDA and CDR2 is SQIVND (reference sequence). Libraries were prepared by immunoSEQ multiplex PCR; TCRdb keeps only in-frame clonotypes and omits some of them. Among approximately 250,000 clones listed, 84% were seen once. This clone occurred once. The chain is built from TRBV19 and TRBJ2-6, with 13 nucleotides matching TRBD2. The sequenced material came from peripheral blood. The sequence derives from a human donor in a cohort sampled during active COVID-19. CDR3 loop: CASKRTSGSRSGANVLTF. CDR3 bases: TGTGCCAGTAAGAGGACTAGCGGGAGTCGGTCTGGGGCCAACGTCCTGACTTTC. Looking up the rest from reference TRBV19 and TRBJ2-6 gives the full variable domain: DGGITQSPKYLFRKEGQNVTLSCEQNLNHDAMYWYRQDPGQGLRLIYYSQIVNDFQKGDIAEGYSVSREKKESFPLTVTSAQKNPTAFYLCASKRTSGSRSGANVLTFGAGSRLTVL.